The 22 T cell receptor beta chains below were found in one sample sequenced in a study of T cell changes during pregnancy in multiple sclerosis. This table comes from immunoSEQ multiplex PCR, and its TCRdb copy is limited to in-frame clones, with some not included. The data hold some 60,000 clones, with roughly 93% observed a single time. Material: peripheral blood, obtained after pregnancy. The receptors were gathered from a female donor with multiple sclerosis, enrolled in a pregnancy study.

The CDR3 loop is CASSSGDGTDTQYF. The CDR3 bases are TGTGCCAGCAGTTCGGGAGACGGGACAGATACGCAGTATTTT. The genes are TRBV27 and TRBJ2-3; TRBD2 is a possible D gene (6 bases). The CDR3 has 14 residues. Per the germline V gene, CDR1 is MNHEY and CDR2 is SMNVEV (reference sequence). Trimming left V 4 bases short and J 3 bases short, with 11 bases between.

Concerning this clone itself: At one end the junction does not follow the germline gene, possibly because of a read error. V gene TRBV7-7 combines with J gene TRBJ2-2; TRBD1 might be the D (5 bases). This CDR3 is built from 14 residues. Germline values: CDR1 SSHAT, CDR2 FNYEAQ (reference sequence). The CDR3 region is CASSPRGNTGELFF. CDR3 nucleotides: TGTGCTAGCAGCCCTAGGGGAAACACCGGGGAGCTGTTTTTT.

This clone was counted once. V and J are TRBV6-1 and TRBJ2-5; 9 positions match TRBD2. The junction had 8 bases not matched to a gene; V was cut back by 1 base and J by 5 bases. CDR1 and CDR2 (germline): MNHNS, SASEGT. The CDR3 sequence is 16 residues long. DNA for the CDR3: TGTGCCAGCAGTGAAGACCCTAGCGGGATTAGGGAGACCCAGTACTTC. Its translation: CASSEDPSGIRETQYF.

The chain couples TRBV9 to TRBJ2-2; 8 bases match TRBD2. This CDR3 contains 17 residues. The germline V gene encodes CDR1 SGDLS and CDR2 YYNGEE. The J segment lost 7 bases and the V segment lost 0 bases, leaving 11 bases of the junction unmatched. CDR3 bases: TGTGCCAGCAGCGTAGAGAACCAGCGGGAGAGGGGCGGGGAGCTGTTTTTT. This gives the protein CASSVENQRERGGELFF.

This clone was observed a single time. This sequence joins TRBV10-3 and TRBJ2-7; TRBD2 agrees at 8 bases. CDR3 length: 15 amino acids. From germline, CDR1 is ENHRY and CDR2 SYGVKD. V was pared by 3 bases and J by 0 bases, with 4 bases of the junction left unmatched. The CDR3: CAISDGGGSSYEQYF. The CDR3 nucleotides read TGTGCCATCAGTGACGGGGGGGGCAGCTCCTACGAGCAGTACTTC.

The chain links TRBV30 to TRBJ1-2; 9 nucleotides agree with TRBD1. The CDR3 loop spans 14 amino acids. Germline values: CDR1 GTSNPN, CDR2 SVGIG (reference sequence). V trimming: 5 bases; J trimming: 8 bases; junction bases outside the gene matches: 12. CDR3 protein: CAWGTGFEMGGYTF. The CDR3 nucleotides read TGTGCCTGGGGGACAGGGTTCGAGATGGGGGGCTACACCTTC.

The chain employs TRBV28 and TRBJ1-5; a possible D gene is TRBD1 (5 bases). V dropped 7 bases and J dropped 8 bases, with 21 bases sitting between them. The CDR3 length is 15 residues. Germline CDR1 reads MDHEN; CDR2 reads SYDVKM. The CDR3 DNA reads TGTGCCAGCACCAAGCAAGGGGTGTTCATTGAGCCCCAGCATTTT. Protein: CASTKQGVFIEPQHF.

The chain links TRBV4-3 to TRBJ2-1; 7 nucleotides line up with TRBD2. The CDR3 has 15 residues. Trimming cost V 2 bases and J 9 bases; bases outside gene matches: 10. The germline CDR1 and CDR2 sequences are LGHNA and YSLEER. The CDR3 protein is CASSQTHGTTREQFF. The CDR3, as DNA: TGCGCCAGCAGCCAAACCCACGGGACTACCCGTGAGCAGTTCTTC.

V gene TRBV11-2 combines with J gene TRBJ2-2, with 8 bases that match TRBD2. The CDR3 length is 16 residues. V trimming: 5 bases; J trimming: 5 bases; junction bases outside the gene matches: 10. Germline lookup yields CDR1 SGHAT and CDR2 FQNNGV. The CDR3 DNA reads as TGTGCCAGCAGCCCGCCGGGGGGGAGGCGTACCGGGGAGCTGTTTTTT. Protein: CASSPPGGRRTGELFF.

This clone has just a few counts. The J gene is TRBJ1-2, the V gene TRBV23-1; D unresolved. TRBV23-1 is designated an ORF whose function remains uncertain. Trimming removed 8 bases from V and 2 bases from J, with 9 bases in between. The CDR3 length is 12 residues. The CDR3 sequence: CASVPQNYGYTF. The DNA for the CDR3 is TGCGCCAGCGTTCCGCAGAACTATGGCTACACCTTC.

This clone was seen just once. V is TRBV7-6 and J is TRBJ2-7, with TRBD1 as a possible D gene (5 bases). The CDR3 is made up of 14 amino acids. Germline lookup yields CDR1 SGHVS and CDR2 FNYEAQ. V was pared by 5 bases and J by 3 bases, with 14 bases between. For the CDR3, the DNA is TGTGCCAGCAGCCGAGTAGCAGGGAACTACGAGCAGTACTTC. It is translated as CASSRVAGNYEQYF.

The chain employs TRBV27 and TRBJ2-5; 7 bases align to TRBD1. The CDR3 is made up of 15 amino acids. Germline CDR1 and CDR2: MNHEY and SMNVEV (reference sequence). J lost 1 base, V lost 1 base, and 3 bases had no gene match. The CDR3 bases are TGTGCCAGCAGTTTATACCCAGGGGGCCAAGAGACCCAGTACTTC. This encodes CASSLYPGGQETQYF.

The chain combines TRBV6-4 with TRBJ2-7, with TRBD2 matching over 14 bases. V dropped 2 bases and J dropped 1; count of bases not matched to a gene: 10. Per the germline V gene, CDR1 is MRHNA and CDR2 is SNTAGT. CDR3 length: 19 residues. The CDR3 region has the DNA TGTGCCAGCAGTGACCGAGGACAGGGGACTAGCGGGAGATCCTACGAGCAGTACTTC. The encoded protein is CASSDRGQGTSGRSYEQYF.

In this sample, this clone turned up once. This sequence joins TRBV28 and TRBJ1-1; D not certain. Germline V CDR1 and CDR2: MDHEN, SYDVKM. This CDR3 has 15 residues. Trimming cost V 6 bases and J 4 bases, with 18 bases left between them. Here the CDR3 reads CASSRAGKRGTEAFF. In DNA, the CDR3 is TGTGCCAGCAGCCGGGCCGGGAAACGAGGCACTGAAGCTTTCTTT. Variable domain in full (rest from reference TRBV28 and TRBJ1-1): DVKVTQSSRYLVKRTGEKVFLECVQDMDHENMFWYRQDPGLGLRLIYFSYDVKMKEKGDIPEGYSVSREKKERFSLILESASTNQTSMYLCASSRAGKRGTEAFFGQGTRLTVV.

This sequence joins TRBV7-2 and TRBJ2-3; D remains unclear. Germline CDR1 and CDR2: SGHTA and FQGNSA. This CDR3 has 13 residues. Trimming shortened V by 5 bases and J by 9 bases, and 15 bases separated the two germline ends. In nucleotides, the CDR3 is TGTGCCAGCAGCCCGATCCTAATGGGCACGCAGTATTTT. This sequence encodes CASSPILMGTQYF.

The chain has TRBV27 and TRBJ2-1; a possible D gene is TRBD2 (6 bases). This CDR3 contains 14 residues. V lost 6 bases to trimming and J lost 7 bases, with 16 bases between them. The germline gives CDR1 MNHEY, CDR2 SMNVEV (reference sequence). The CDR3 sequence is CASRPAGRGNEQFF. CDR3 bases: TGTGCCAGCAGGCCGGCGGGGCGAGGGAATGAGCAGTTCTTC.

The rearrangement joins TRBV5-1 to TRBJ2-7; TRBD2 agrees at 7 bases. The ends lost 4 bases at V and 2 bases at J; junction bases unmatched: 9. This CDR3 region has 15 residues. CDR1 is SGHRS, CDR2 YFSETQ, per germline. Here the CDR3 DNA reads TGCGCCAGCAGCCCGGGGGGAGCGGGAACCTACGAGCAGTACTTC. The encoded protein is CASSPGGAGTYEQYF. Supplemented by reference TRBV5-1 and TRBJ2-7, the full variable domain reads KAGVTQTPRYLIKTRGQQVTLSCSPISGHRSVSWYQQTPGQGLQFLFEYFSETQRNKGNFPGRFSGRQFSNSRSEMNVSTLELGDSALYLCASSPGGAGTYEQYFGPGTRLTVT.

Details on this clone: One end of the junction fails to match germline, which may point to a read error. The V and J genes are TRBV5-5 and TRBJ2-2; D unresolved. The CDR3 length is 15 residues. Per germline, CDR1 SGHKS and CDR2 YYEKEE (reference sequence). The DNA for the CDR3 is TGTGCCAGCAGCCCGACAAGTTTCCCCACCCGGGAGCTGTTTTTT. Translating it yields CASSPTSFPTRELFF.

The chain employs TRBV2 and TRBJ2-7, with a weak D call TRBD2 (5 bases). This CDR3 has 14 amino acids. CDR1 SNHLY and CDR2 FYNNEI come from the germline V gene. V was shortened by 2 bases and J by 0 bases, with 8 bases between the two germline ends. CDR3 in amino acids: CASSEYTSSYEQYF. The CDR3 DNA sequence: TGTGCCAGCAGTGAATATACTAGCTCCTACGAGCAGTACTTC.

The rearrangement links TRBV7-6 to TRBJ2-7; 13 bases match TRBD2. The trim removed 3 bases at V and 3 bases at J, leaving 5 bases unmatched. The CDR3 loop spans 16 amino acids. Germline V CDR1 and CDR2: SGHVS, FNYEAQ. CDR3 loop: CASSLGTSGTIYEQYF. CDR3 in DNA: TGTGCCAGCAGCTTGGGGACTAGCGGGACCATCTACGAGCAGTACTTC. Together with reference TRBV7-6 and TRBJ2-7, the CDR3 gives the full variable domain: GAGVSQSPRYKVTKRGQDVALRCDPISGHVSLYWYRQALGQGPEFLTYFNYEAQQDKSGLPNDRFSAERPEGSISTLTIQRTEQRDSAMYRCASSLGTSGTIYEQYFGPGTRLTVT.

The chain combines TRBV6-5 with TRBJ2-1, with 7 bases that match TRBD2. Trimming removed 0 bases from V and 6 bases from J; junction bases left unmatched: 2. The CDR3 loop spans 14 amino acids. CDR1 and CDR2 (germline): MNHEY, SVGAGI. The CDR3 loop reads CASSYSRTSNEQFF. CDR3 DNA sequence: TGTGCCAGCAGTTACTCGAGGACTAGCAATGAGCAGTTCTTC.

V gene TRBV7-8 combines with J gene TRBJ1-2, with a tentative D call TRBD1 (5 bases). V was pared by 2 bases and J by 4 bases, with 11 bases between. This CDR3 contains 14 residues. Germline-derived CDR1 and CDR2 are SGHVS and FQNEAQ. The CDR3 sequence: CASSLYGGAYGYTF. CDR3 sequence (DNA): TGTGCCAGCAGCTTATATGGTGGGGCCTATGGCTACACCTTC.